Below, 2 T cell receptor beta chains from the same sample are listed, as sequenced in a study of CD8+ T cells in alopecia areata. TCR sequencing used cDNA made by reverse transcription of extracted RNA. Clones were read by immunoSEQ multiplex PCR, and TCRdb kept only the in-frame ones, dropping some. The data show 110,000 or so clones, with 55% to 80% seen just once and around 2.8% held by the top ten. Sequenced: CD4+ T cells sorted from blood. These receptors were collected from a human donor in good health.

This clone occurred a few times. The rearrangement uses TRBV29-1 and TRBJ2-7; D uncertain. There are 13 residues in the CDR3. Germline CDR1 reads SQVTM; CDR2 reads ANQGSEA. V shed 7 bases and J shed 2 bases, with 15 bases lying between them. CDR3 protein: CSALVAATYEQYF. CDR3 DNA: TGCAGCGCCCTGGTGGCTGCTACCTACGAGCAGTACTTC.

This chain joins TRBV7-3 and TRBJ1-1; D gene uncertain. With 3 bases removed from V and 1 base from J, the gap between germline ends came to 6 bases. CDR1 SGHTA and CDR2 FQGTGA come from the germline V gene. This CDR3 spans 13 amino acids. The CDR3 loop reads CASSFNQNTEAFF. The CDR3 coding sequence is TGTGCCAGCAGCTTCAACCAGAACACTGAAGCTTTCTTT.